This passage covers 20 T cell receptor beta chains from one sample sequenced in a study of T cells in localized non-small cell lung cancer. Sequencing was performed with immunoSEQ multiplex PCR; in TCRdb, only in-frame clones are kept and a portion is missing. Of thousands of clones listed, around 60% are singletons. The sample was lymph node tissue, taken before any cancer treatment. The origin of the receptors is a male donor at least 60 years old with stage I squamous cell lung carcinoma.

The chain recombines TRBV30 with TRBJ2-1; D gene ambiguous. The V end was cut by 3 bases, the J end by 4 bases, with 25 bases between. CDR3 length: 18 amino acids. From germline, CDR1 is GTSNPN and CDR2 SVGIG (reference sequence). CDR3 bases: TGTGCCTGGAGCGTCGCCCAAAATCCCAGAGTAGGGTACAATGAGCAGTTCTTC. Translation gives CAWSVAQNPRVGYNEQFF.

The V and J genes are TRBV11-3 and TRBJ2-7; 8 positions agree with TRBD1. Unmatched junction bases numbered 9, after V lost 5 bases and J lost 6 bases. The germline gives CDR1 SGHNT, CDR2 YENEEA. The CDR3 runs 14 residues. The CDR3: CASSTGQGGGEQYF. As DNA, the CDR3 is TGTGCCAGCAGCACTGGACAGGGAGGTGGCGAGCAGTACTTC.

Only a few counts were recorded for this clone. The rearrangement uses TRBV11-3 and TRBJ2-1; 7 bases line up with TRBD2. V was pared by 2 bases and J by 4 bases, with 8 bases of the junction left unmatched. CDR3 size: 16 residues. Germline V gene lookup returns CDR1 SGHNT and CDR2 YENEEA. CDR3 nucleotides: TGTGCCAGCAGCTTAAACGTTGGCGGGAGTTACAATGAGCAGTTCTTC. Protein product: CASSLNVGGSYNEQFF. Full variable domain (rest looked up from reference TRBV11-3 and TRBJ2-1): EAGVVQSPRYKIIEKKQPVAFWCNPISGHNTLYWYLQNLGQGPELLIRYENEEAVDDSQLPKDRFSAERLKGVDSTLKIQPAELGDSAVYLCASSLNVGGSYNEQFFGPGTRLTVL.

This sequence joins TRBV11-3 and TRBJ1-1; tentative D call: TRBD1 (5 bases). The CDR3 contains 16 residues. Looked up from germline, CDR1 is SGHNT and CDR2 is YENEEA. The V gene lost 4 bases and the J gene lost 0 bases, with 15 bases spanning the gap. The CDR3 region has the DNA TGTGCCAGCAGCTCCCGGGGCCTGAGGATGAACACTGAAGCTTTCTTT. This sequence encodes CASSSRGLRMNTEAFF.

This chain uses TRBV29-1 with TRBJ2-3; TRBD2 is a possible D gene (6 bases). V lost 2 bases and J lost 0, with 15 bases in between. Germline assignment: CDR1 SQVTM and CDR2 ANQGSEA. The CDR3 sequence is 16 residues long. This CDR3 reads CSVEKPGGTSTDTQYF. CDR3 in DNA: TGCAGCGTTGAAAAACCCGGGGGAACTAGCACAGATACGCAGTATTTT.

The CDR3 region is CASSLGGANTDTQYF. DNA for the CDR3: TGCGCCAGCAGCTTGGGAGGAGCGAACACAGATACGCAGTATTTT. The V gene is TRBV5-1, the J gene TRBJ2-3; D call uncertain. The length of the CDR3 is 15 residues. Between the trimmed V and J ends, which lost 0 bases and 2 bases, there was a span of 10 bases. Germline lookup yields CDR1 SGHRS and CDR2 YFSETQ.

This clone was counted a few times. CDR3 loop: CASSEGQGGREQYF. The CDR3 nucleotides read TGTGCCAGCAGTGAAGGACAGGGAGGCCGGGAGCAGTACTTC. The chain employs TRBV6-1 and TRBJ2-7, with D possibly being TRBD1 (7 bases). The germline V gene has CDR1 MNHNS and CDR2 SASEGT. V was trimmed by 1 base and J by 7 bases, leaving 14 bases between them. The CDR3 is made up of 14 amino acids.

The chain has TRBV30 and TRBJ2-3; 9 nucleotides match TRBD1. V dropped 0 bases and J dropped 5; count of bases not matched to a gene: 9. Per germline, CDR1 GTSNPN and CDR2 SVGIG (reference sequence). The CDR3 is 16 residues long. The CDR3 loop reads CAWSVPRDRVQDTQYF. The CDR3 region has the DNA TGTGCCTGGAGTGTCCCACGGGACAGGGTACAAGATACGCAGTATTTT.

The chain recombines TRBV10-3 with TRBJ2-5; D may be TRBD1 (5 bases). The V end lost 2 bases, the J end lost 5 bases, and 9 bases lay between the germline ends. CDR3 size: 13 residues. CDR1 is ENHRY and CDR2 is SYGVKD in the germline V gene. CDR3 sequence reads: CAISEGARETQYF. The CDR3 nucleotides are TGTGCCATCAGTGAGGGGGCCCGCGAGACCCAGTACTTC.

The genes are TRBV19 and TRBJ2-7, with D possibly being TRBD1 (6 bases). This CDR3 comprises 13 residues. The V end was cut by 6 bases, the J end by 2 bases, with 11 bases between. Germline V CDR1 and CDR2: LNHDA, SQIVND (reference sequence). The CDR3 DNA is TGTGCCAGTAGCCCAGGACAGCCCTACGAGCAGTACTTC. Amino acids: CASSPGQPYEQYF.

The chain carries TRBV28 and TRBJ2-7, with 10 nucleotides matching TRBD1. The CDR3 is 15 amino acids. Germline values: CDR1 MDHEN, CDR2 SYDVKM. V shed 4 bases, J shed 2 bases, and the junction held 5 bases outside the gene matches. The CDR3 region has the DNA TGTGCCAGCAGTTCCCGGACAGGGGGTCCCTACGAGCAGTACTTC. Protein product: CASSSRTGGPYEQYF.

This clone was picked up a small number of times. The V call is TRBV6-8, the J call TRBJ2-2; 8 bases match TRBD2. After removal of 5 bases from V and 7 bases from J, the junction contained 9 bases not matched to a gene. The V gene's germline CDR1 is MNHGY and CDR2 SAAAGT. This CDR3 is 15 amino acids long. DNA of the CDR3: TGTGCCAGCAGTGATACGGGAGGGCCTCACGGGGAGCTGTTTTTT. This encodes CASSDTGGPHGELFF.

The V and J genes are TRBV18 and TRBJ1-5, with no clear D. Germline assignment: CDR1 KGHSH and CDR2 LQKENI. The germline V and J ends were trimmed by 5 bases and 3 bases, with 8 bases remaining between them. CDR3 length equals 13 residues. CDR3 loop: CASSIENNQPQHF. The CDR3 region has the DNA TGTGCCAGCTCAATCGAAAACAATCAGCCCCAGCATTTT.

This rearrangement joins TRBV6-4 to TRBJ1-1; D remains unclear. The CDR3 totals 11 residues. Germline CDR1 and CDR2: MRHNA and SNTAGT. The V gene lost 3 bases and the J gene lost 7 bases, with 6 bases spanning the gap. The CDR3 protein is CASSEFDEAFF. The CDR3, as DNA: TGTGCCAGCAGTGAATTTGATGAAGCTTTCTTT.

The V and J genes are TRBV28 and TRBJ1-5, with D uncertain. The germline V gene encodes CDR1 MDHEN and CDR2 SYDVKM. The CDR3 is 14 amino acids. The germline V and J ends were trimmed by 7 bases and 3 bases, with 13 bases remaining between them. CDR3 protein: CASNRQLNNQPQHF. The CDR3 nucleotides are TGTGCCAGCAATAGACAACTAAACAATCAGCCCCAGCATTTT. Filled out from reference TRBV28 and TRBJ1-5, the complete variable domain reads DVKVTQSSRYLVKRTGEKVFLECVQDMDHENMFWYRQDPGLGLRLIYFSYDVKMKEKGDIPEGYSVSREKKERFSLILESASTNQTSMYLCASNRQLNNQPQHFGDGTRLSIL.

CDR3 in DNA: TGTGCCAGCGGGATTAGGGAGACTGAGCAGTTCTTC. Protein product: CASGIRETEQFF. The chain is built from TRBV9 and TRBJ2-1; D is possibly TRBD2 (5 bases). With 7 bases removed from V and 9 bases from J, the gap between germline ends came to 14 bases. CDR3 length: 12 residues. Germline loops: CDR1 SGDLS, CDR2 YYNGEE.

V is TRBV14 and J is TRBJ2-5; 7 nucleotides match TRBD2. CDR1 and CDR2 from the germline V gene are SGHDN and FVKESK. The CDR3 length is 14 residues. With V trimmed by 3 bases and J by 1 base, 2 bases remained unmatched. The CDR3 DNA reads as TGTGCCAGCAGCCACACTAGCGCCCAAGAGACCCAGTACTTC. It is translated as CASSHTSAQETQYF. Full variable domain (remainder filled in from reference TRBV14 and TRBJ2-5): EAGVTQFPSHSVIEKGQTVTLRCDPISGHDNLYWYRRVMGKEIKFLLHFVKESKQDESGMPNNRFLAERTGGTYSTLKVQPAELEDSGVYFCASSHTSAQETQYFGPGTRLLVL.

The chain combines TRBV6-8 with TRBJ2-7; maybe TRBD1 (7 bases). With 2 bases removed from V and 1 base from J, the gap between germline ends came to 15 bases. The CDR3 totals 16 residues. Germline values: CDR1 MNHGY, CDR2 SAAAGT. The CDR3 loop reads CASSYGAGGTSYEQYF. The CDR3 bases are TGTGCCAGCAGTTACGGGGCAGGGGGGACGTCCTACGAGCAGTACTTC.

This chain connects TRBV15 to TRBJ1-1; no firm D call. Trimming removed 1 base at V and 4 bases at J, with 10 bases between. Germline V gene sequence: CDR1 LNHNV, CDR2 YYDKDF (reference sequence). The CDR3 has 14 residues. In DNA, the CDR3 is TGTGCCACCAGCAGAGCAGAGGGTTTCACTGAAGCTTTCTTT. Protein: CATSRAEGFTEAFF.

V and J are TRBV19 and TRBJ2-7, with 7 bases fitting TRBD1. The CDR3 covers 13 residues. Germline V gene data show CDR1 as LNHDA and CDR2 as SQIVND (reference sequence). Trimming took 3 bases from V and 5 from J; bases not matched to a gene: 4. The CDR3 DNA reads TGTGCCAGTAGTATCTGGCAGGGGGACGAGCAGTACTTC. Protein: CASSIWQGDEQYF. The whole variable domain, remainder taken from reference TRBV19 and TRBJ2-7, is DGGITQSPKYLFRKEGQNVTLSCEQNLNHDAMYWYRQDPGQGLRLIYYSQIVNDFQKGDIAEGYSVSREKKESFPLTVTSAQKNPTAFYLCASSIWQGDEQYFGPGTRLTVT.